The 29 T cell receptor beta chains given below trace back to one sample, sequenced in a study of human T cells and chemical hapten exposure (TCRdb year 2021). This sample's time point label indicates: patch test 2, 6 weeks after DPC sensitization. In light of the paper, this sample's treatment or condition label describes: therapeutic diphenylcyclopropenone sensitization with weekly scalp DPC. Receptors were amplified or captured by RACE. Data came from a NextSeq 500. TCRdb reprocessed the public reads (quality trimming at Q25 with fastp, clone calling with MiXCR) and kept in-frame beta chains. Each CDR3 protein appears once, grouped with its most common genes and DNA. The sample profile shows about 54,000 distinct CDR3 sequences; around 10% of them were found once. Of the sample, 1.7% falls within the top ten clones. Sequencing used whole blood, obtained in connection with sensitization to the hapten diphenylcyclopropenone (DPC). The source is a woman between 50 and 59 years old with alopecia areata. Some clones in this sample may be carry-over from other donors' samples.

This clonotype was seen a few times. The V and J genes are TRBV5-1 and TRBJ1-4, with D perhaps TRBD1 (5 bases). CDR3 length equals 14 residues. The V end was cut by 4 bases, the J end by 8 bases, with 15 bases between. Germline lookup yields CDR1 SGHRS and CDR2 YFSETQ. The CDR3, as DNA: TGCGCCAGCAGCCGGGACGGAGAGGAGGAAAAACTGTTTTTT. Protein sequence: CASSRDGEEEKLFF.

The CDR3 loop reads CSASLGKGYNEQFF. CDR3 in DNA: TGCAGTGCTAGTCTGGGGAAGGGATACAATGAGCAGTTCTTC. This rearrangement joins TRBV20-1 to TRBJ2-1; D is uncertain. There are 14 residues in the CDR3. The ends were cut back, 3 bases at V and 4 bases at J, with 13 bases in the middle. Germline V gene data show CDR1 as DFQATT and CDR2 as SNEGSKA (reference sequence).

The chain combines TRBV12-3 or TRBV12-4 with TRBJ1-3; D uncertain. The CDR3 covers 14 residues. Trimming pared 5 bases from V and 4 bases from J, leaving 12 bases between. CDR3 nucleotide sequence: TGTGCCAGCAGTCCCACGGTCTCGGGAAACACCATATATTTT. Translation gives CASSPTVSGNTIYF.

This clonotype was recorded many times. The V and J genes are TRBV18 and TRBJ1-6; 12 bases line up with TRBD1. The germline V gene has CDR1 KGHSH and CDR2 LQKENI. The length of the CDR3 is 16 residues. Losses at the gene ends were 3 bases for V and 13 bases for J; bases not matched to a gene: 10. The CDR3 sequence is CASSPDGTGGIGPLHF. CDR3 DNA: TGTGCCAGCTCACCGGACGGGACAGGGGGCATAGGGCCCCTCCACTTT.

This clonotype was recorded many times. V and J are TRBV19 and TRBJ2-1; D gene ambiguous. CDR1 and CDR2 (germline): LNHDA, SQIVND (reference sequence). Trimming stripped 3 bases from V and 1 base from J, with 10 bases between. This CDR3 region has 15 residues. CDR3 DNA sequence: TGTGCCAGTAGTATCCCAGTGACGTCCTACAATGAGCAGTTCTTC. Its translation is CASSIPVTSYNEQFF.

This clonotype has at least ten counts. The chain uses TRBV28 and TRBJ1-5; tentative D call: TRBD1 (5 bases). Per the germline V gene, CDR1 is MDHEN and CDR2 is SYDVKM. V was cut by 5 bases and J by 7 bases, with 18 bases left in between. The CDR3 extends over 15 amino acids. The CDR3 region has the DNA TGTGCCAGCAGTATGTCGTCGGGGGGTCACCAGCCCCAGCATTTT. It specifies CASSMSSGGHQPQHF.

There are many counts of this clonotype. The chain recombines TRBV12-3 or TRBV12-4 with TRBJ1-4; a possible D gene is TRBD1 (6 bases). V was clipped by 4 bases and J by 3 bases, with 12 bases between them. The CDR3 spans 15 residues. The DNA of the CDR3 is TGTGCCAGCAGTTCGTACAGGGCGGCTAATGAAAAACTGTTTTTT. Protein: CASSSYRAANEKLFF.

The CDR3 bases are TGTGCCAGCGGGAGCGGGGAGCTGTTTTTT. Its protein product is CASGSGELFF. This chain uses TRBV28 with TRBJ2-2; possible D gene TRBD2, 5 bases. Trimming removed 8 bases from V and 7 bases from J, with 5 bases in between. CDR3 size: 10 residues. Germline V gene sequence: CDR1 MDHEN, CDR2 SYDVKM.

This clonotype was seen many times. The chain has TRBV20-1 and TRBJ1-2; the D is unclear. Per germline, CDR1 DFQATT and CDR2 SNEGSKA (reference sequence). The V end lost 3 bases, the J end lost 5 bases, and 13 bases lay between the germline ends. CDR3 length equals 13 residues. The CDR3 reads CSASEVAAYGYTF. CDR3 bases: TGCAGTGCTAGTGAGGTAGCCGCTTATGGCTACACCTTC.

The V gene is TRBV6-5, the J gene TRBJ2-7; D is unresolved. This CDR3 region has 11 residues. V gave up 5 bases and J gave up 3 bases, with 5 bases separating them. The germline CDR1 and CDR2 sequences are MNHEY and SVGAGI. CDR3 amino acids: CASSRLYEQYF. CDR3 bases: TGTGCCAGCAGTCGTCTCTACGAGCAGTACTTC.

In this sample, this clonotype turned up many times. The rearrangement uses TRBV29-1 and TRBJ1-1; TRBD1 matches at 7 bases. CDR1 SQVTM and CDR2 ANQGSEA come from the germline V gene. There are 13 residues in the CDR3. V lost 6 bases and J lost 6; bases outside the gene matches: 10. The CDR3 bases are TGCAGCGTGGGGCAGGGGGTGGCGGCTGAAGCTTTCTTT. It codes for CSVGQGVAAEAFF.

This clonotype has just a few counts. The V gene is TRBV5-1, the J gene TRBJ2-1; D is possibly TRBD1 (5 bases). V lost 4 bases, J lost 7 bases, and 12 bases lay in between. The CDR3 extends over 13 amino acids. Germline V gene sequence: CDR1 SGHRS, CDR2 YFSETQ. The CDR3 bases are TGCGCCAGCAGCGGGGCAAGCCGAAATGAGCAGTTCTTC. This encodes CASSGASRNEQFF.

This clonotype was observed a handful of times. The rearrangement links TRBV11-3 to TRBJ2-1, with TRBD2 identical over 14 bases. Germline values: CDR1 SGHNT, CDR2 YENEEA. The CDR3 extends over 18 amino acids. The ends lost 4 bases at V and 3 bases at J; junction bases unmatched: 8. CDR3 in DNA: TGTGCCAGCAGCTGGAGGACTAGCGGGGGGCGAATCTACAATGAGCAGTTCTTC. Translation gives CASSWRTSGGRIYNEQFF. Using reference TRBV11-3 and TRBJ2-1 for the parts outside the CDR3, the full variable domain is EAGVVQSPRYKIIEKKQPVAFWCNPISGHNTLYWYLQNLGQGPELLIRYENEEAVDDSQLPKDRFSAERLKGVDSTLKIQPAELGDSAVYLCASSWRTSGGRIYNEQFFGPGTRLTVL.

CDR3 sequence (DNA): TGTGCCAGCAGCGCACAGAGCCCTAACTATGGCTACACCTTC. Translated, it gives CASSAQSPNYGYTF. The chain carries TRBV7-9 and TRBJ1-2; D is ambiguous. The germline gives CDR1 SEHNR, CDR2 FQNEAQ (reference sequence). V shed 5 bases and J shed 0 bases, with 10 bases lying between them. CDR3 size: 14 residues.

At least ten counts were recorded for this clonotype. This rearrangement joins TRBV7-2 to TRBJ2-1; D not resolved. This CDR3 is 17 amino acids long. The germline V gene encodes CDR1 SGHTA and CDR2 FQGNSA. V shed 2 bases and J shed 0 bases, with 14 bases lying between them. CDR3 nucleotides: TGTGCCAGCAGCTTAACCTACCCACCGAGCTCCTACAATGAGCAGTTCTTC. Translation: CASSLTYPPSSYNEQFF.

This clonotype was recorded many times. The V call is TRBV6-6, the J call TRBJ1-6; a possible D gene is TRBD1 (5 bases). This CDR3 is built from 17 residues. V lost 6 bases to trimming and J lost 5 bases, with 20 bases between them. Germline V gene lookup returns CDR1 MNHNY and CDR2 SVGAGI (reference sequence). The CDR3 coding sequence is TGTGCCAGCAGATACCACTCAGCGCTCAGGGATAATTCACCCCTCCACTTT. Amino acids: CASRYHSALRDNSPLHF.

This clonotype was counted many times. The gene calls are TRBV6-6 and TRBJ2-3, with TRBD2 as a possible D gene (6 bases). CDR1 and CDR2 (germline): MNHNY, SVGAGI (reference sequence). The V end was cut by 2 bases, the J end by 0 bases, with 15 bases between. The CDR3 has 17 amino acids. For the CDR3, the DNA is TGTGCCAGCAGTTACCTTCGACTAGGATCTAGCACAGATACGCAGTATTTT. This translates into CASSYLRLGSSTDTQYF.

The table lists this clonotype with a few counts. The chain employs TRBV3-1 and TRBJ1-2; D perhaps matches TRBD1 (5 bases). The CDR3 is made up of 15 amino acids. Trimming took off 0 bases at V and 2 bases at J, with 10 bases between the two ends. CDR1 is LGHDT and CDR2 is YNNKEL in the germline V gene (reference sequence). The CDR3 region is CASSQDRRANYGYTF. CDR3 in DNA: TGTGCCAGCAGCCAAGATCGCAGGGCCAACTATGGCTACACCTTC.

In this sample, this clonotype turned up many times. The chain combines TRBV27 with TRBJ1-2, with 7 bases that match TRBD1. CDR1 and CDR2 from the germline V gene are MNHEY and SMNVEV (reference sequence). The CDR3 is made up of 15 amino acids. The V segment lost 4 bases and the J segment 4 bases; nucleotides outside the gene matches: 9. This chain's CDR3 is CASSSRQGHGYGYTF. Written as DNA, the CDR3 is TGTGCCAGCAGTTCACGACAGGGCCATGGCTATGGCTACACCTTC.

This clonotype came up a few times. V usage is TRBV6-5 and J usage is TRBJ2-7, with 8 bases identical to TRBD2. CDR3 length: 15 amino acids. V gave up 0 bases and J gave up 1 base; unmatched junction bases: 2. CDR1 and CDR2 from the germline V gene are MNHEY and SVGAGI. The CDR3 is CASSYSAGGSYEQYF. The CDR3 DNA reads as TGTGCCAGCAGTTACTCGGCGGGAGGATCCTACGAGCAGTACTTC.

This clonotype was seen at least ten times. The genes are TRBV11-2 and TRBJ2-1; 9 bases agree with TRBD2. Trimming at V came to 3 bases and at J to 8 bases, leaving 14 bases not matched to a gene. Per the germline V gene, CDR1 is SGHAT and CDR2 is FQNNGV. This CDR3 has 17 amino acids. CDR3 sequence (DNA): TGTGCCAGCAGCTTCGGGCGGGTCCTAGCGGGAAGTGATGAGCAGTTCTTC. This gives the protein CASSFGRVLAGSDEQFF.

The chain uses TRBV20-1 and TRBJ1-1; D gene unclear. CDR1 and CDR2 from the germline V gene are DFQATT and SNEGSKA (reference sequence). V gave up 2 bases and J gave up 11 bases, with 9 bases separating them. The CDR3 is 10 residues long. In nucleotides, the CDR3 is TGCAGTGCTAGAAAACAGATGGCTTTCTTT. Translated, it gives CSARKQMAFF.

This clonotype was observed a handful of times. The chain is built from TRBV7-9 and TRBJ1-1, with 7 bases matching TRBD1. CDR3 size: 15 residues. V shed 6 bases and J 1 base; nucleotides not matched to a gene: 8. CDR1 and CDR2 from the germline V gene are SEHNR and FQNEAQ (reference sequence). The DNA for the CDR3 is TGTGCCAGCAGTTTGAGACAGGGTGAGAACACTGAAGCTTTCTTT. This codes for CASSLRQGENTEAFF.

There are many counts of this clonotype. The V call is TRBV10-2, the J call TRBJ2-7; the match to TRBD1 covers 8 bases. This CDR3 is built from 15 residues. Germline V lookup: CDR1 WSHSY, CDR2 SAAADI. V dropped 5 bases and J dropped 7; count of bases not matched to a gene: 13. The CDR3 DNA follows: TGCGCCAGCAGTCCGCCCCGGGGACAGGAACGAGAGCAGTACTTC. This gives the protein CASSPPRGQEREQYF.

Note on this clonotype: With a much larger clone just one base away, this may be a read error. The V and J genes are TRBV28 and TRBJ1-6; D gene uncertain. The CDR3 runs to 16 residues. Germline V gene sequence: CDR1 MDHEN, CDR2 SYDVKM. For the CDR3, the DNA is TGTGCCAGCACCCCGTTCAGGAGTCGGAATAATTCACCCCTCCAATTT. It yields the protein CASTPFRSRNNSPLQF.

This clonotype occurred a few times. J is TRBJ2-5 and V is TRBV18; no firm D call. The ends were cut back, 4 bases at V and 3 bases at J, with 9 bases in the middle. The germline V gene encodes CDR1 KGHSH and CDR2 LQKENI. The CDR3 loop spans 13 amino acids. This CDR3 is CASSLGREETQYF. The CDR3 DNA is TGTGCCAGCTCACTGGGCCGAGAAGAGACCCAGTACTTC.

This clonotype was picked up many times. This chain uses TRBV7-2 with TRBJ1-5; 8 bases match TRBD1. J lost 9 bases, V lost 4 bases, and 2 bases had no gene match. The germline CDR1 and CDR2 sequences are SGHTA and FQGNSA. The CDR3 totals 12 residues. CDR3: CASSSDRGPQHF. Here the CDR3 DNA reads TGTGCCAGCAGCTCAGACAGGGGGCCCCAGCATTTT.

V usage is TRBV7-2 and J usage is TRBJ2-2; 8 bases line up with TRBD1. The CDR3 contains 17 residues. CDR1 is SGHTA and CDR2 is FQGNSA in the germline V gene. The J segment lost 2 bases and the V segment lost 1 base, leaving 6 bases of the junction unmatched. In nucleotides, the CDR3 is TGTGCCAGCAGCTTAGTGCAGGGGGCGTTTAACACCGGGGAGCTGTTTTTT. As protein: CASSLVQGAFNTGELFF.

This clonotype was seen many times. V and J are TRBV4-3 and TRBJ1-2, with 7 nucleotides matching TRBD1. CDR1 LGHNA and CDR2 YSLEER come from the germline V gene. The CDR3 extends over 15 amino acids. Trimming at V came to 0 bases and at J to 4 bases, leaving 5 bases not matched to a gene. CDR3 region: CASSQDRGKSYGYTF. Here the CDR3 DNA reads TGCGCCAGCAGCCAAGACAGGGGGAAATCCTATGGCTACACCTTC.